This T cell receptor (beta chain) was sequenced in a study of long-term antiretroviral therapy in people with HIV. immunoSEQ v3.0 was run at survey level. Produced via immunoSEQ multiplex PCR; TCRdb's table is partial and in-frame only. Found here are some 9,700 clones, approximately 78% of them singletons; the top ten hold more than 15%. V shed 2 bases and J shed 4 bases, with 12 bases lying between them. Looked up from germline, CDR1 is SEHNR and CDR2 is FQNEAQ (reference sequence). CDR3 size: 15 residues. By share, this clone ranks as medium-sized. The specimen comprised unsorted PBMCs, sampled 0.7 years after starting antiretroviral therapy. The rearrangement uses TRBV7-9 and TRBJ1-5; tentatively, D is TRBD1 (5 bases). The origin of this receptor is a man aged 35 to 55 with HIV. The CDR3 DNA reads TGTGCCAGCAGCTTAAACCAGGGTTCGAATCAGCCCCAGCATTTT. It translates to CASSLNQGSNQPQHF.